The entry below gives a single TCR beta chain sequence along with its context. Its antigen remains unidentified. Trimming stripped 0 bases from V and 7 bases from J, with 12 bases between. Germline V gene data show CDR1 as MRHNA and CDR2 as SNTAGT. The CDR3 runs to 15 residues. Sample barcodes and UMIs were carried by the TCR alpha and TCR beta cDNA libraries that 5'RACE generated with constant-segment primers. TCRdb re-called the 5' RACE reads through MiXCR, storing one row per CDR3 protein. The sample has 350,000 to 450,000 distinct CDR3 sequences, around 19% seen once; the top ten hold about 8.1%. The data are from a study of T-cell memory formation after mild COVID-19. Study details: Among the donors, TCR clusters were largely specific to each donor.

General observations from the study: Day 37-peaking second-wave clones had unconfirmed SARS-CoV-2 specificity. Contracting CD4+ clones lay largely in CM and EM, with CD8+ ones residing in EMRA.

The chain has TRBV6-4 and TRBJ2-2; maybe TRBD1 (6 bases). Source material: PBMCs or a T cell subset sorted from them (not recorded which). This TCR came from an adult woman who had mild COVID-19 (a few samples of this study predate the infection). Cell type and time point are not known. The CDR3 coding sequence is TGTGCCAGCAGTGACTCAGCAGGGGATCACGGGGAGCTGTTTTTT. It encodes CASSDSAGDHGELFF.